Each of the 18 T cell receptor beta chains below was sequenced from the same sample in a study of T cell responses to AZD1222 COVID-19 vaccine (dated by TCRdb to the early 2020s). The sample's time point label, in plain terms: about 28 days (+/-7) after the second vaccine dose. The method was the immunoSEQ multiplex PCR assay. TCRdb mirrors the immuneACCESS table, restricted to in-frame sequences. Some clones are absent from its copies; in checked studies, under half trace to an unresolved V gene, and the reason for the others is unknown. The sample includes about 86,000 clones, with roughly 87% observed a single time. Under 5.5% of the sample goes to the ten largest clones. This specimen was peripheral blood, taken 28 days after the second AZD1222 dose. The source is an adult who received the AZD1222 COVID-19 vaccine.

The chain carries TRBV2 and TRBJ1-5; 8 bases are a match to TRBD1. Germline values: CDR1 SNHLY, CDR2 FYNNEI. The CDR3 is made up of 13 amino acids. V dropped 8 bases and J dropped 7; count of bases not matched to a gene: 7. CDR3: CASGRTGTQPQHF. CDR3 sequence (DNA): TGTGCCAGCGGGAGGACAGGGACCCAGCCCCAGCATTTT.

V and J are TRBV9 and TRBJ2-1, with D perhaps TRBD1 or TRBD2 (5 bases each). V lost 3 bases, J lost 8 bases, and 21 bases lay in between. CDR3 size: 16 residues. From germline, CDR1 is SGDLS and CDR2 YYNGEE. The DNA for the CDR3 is TGTGCCAGCAGCGAGGGAGCCAGGGTGGCCGGGGATGAGCAGTTCTTC. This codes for CASSEGARVAGDEQFF.

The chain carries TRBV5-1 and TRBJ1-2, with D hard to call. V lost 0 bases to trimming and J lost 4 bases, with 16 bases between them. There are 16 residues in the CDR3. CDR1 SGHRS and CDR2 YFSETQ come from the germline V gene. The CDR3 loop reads CASSLEVRGIGYGYTF. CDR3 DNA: TGCGCCAGCAGCTTGGAGGTCCGGGGAATTGGCTATGGCTACACCTTC.

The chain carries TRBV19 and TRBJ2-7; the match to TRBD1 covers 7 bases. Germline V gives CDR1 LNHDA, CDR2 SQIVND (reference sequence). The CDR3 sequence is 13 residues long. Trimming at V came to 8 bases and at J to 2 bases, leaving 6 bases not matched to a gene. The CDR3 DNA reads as TGTGCCAGTTCTCCCGGGACAGCCTACGAGCAGTACTTC. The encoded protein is CASSPGTAYEQYF.

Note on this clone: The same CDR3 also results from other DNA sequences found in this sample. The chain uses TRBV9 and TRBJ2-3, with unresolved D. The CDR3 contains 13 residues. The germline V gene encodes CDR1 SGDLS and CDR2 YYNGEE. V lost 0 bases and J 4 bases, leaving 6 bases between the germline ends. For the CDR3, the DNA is TGTGCCAGCAGCGTAGCAGGTGCAGATACGCAGTATTTT. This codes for CASSVAGADTQYF.

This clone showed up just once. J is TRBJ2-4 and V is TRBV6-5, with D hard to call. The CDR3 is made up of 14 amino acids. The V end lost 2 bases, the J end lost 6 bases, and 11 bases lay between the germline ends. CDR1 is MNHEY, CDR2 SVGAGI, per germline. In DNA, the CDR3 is TGTGCCAGCAGTTACGATCAATACGGAAACATTCAGTACTTC. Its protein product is CASSYDQYGNIQYF.

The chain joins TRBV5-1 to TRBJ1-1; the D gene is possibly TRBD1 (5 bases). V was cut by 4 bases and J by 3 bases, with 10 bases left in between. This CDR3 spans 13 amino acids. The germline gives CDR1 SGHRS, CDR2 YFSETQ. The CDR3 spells CASSRMGDTEAFF. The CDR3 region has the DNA TGCGCCAGCAGCCGTATGGGGGACACTGAAGCTTTCTTT.

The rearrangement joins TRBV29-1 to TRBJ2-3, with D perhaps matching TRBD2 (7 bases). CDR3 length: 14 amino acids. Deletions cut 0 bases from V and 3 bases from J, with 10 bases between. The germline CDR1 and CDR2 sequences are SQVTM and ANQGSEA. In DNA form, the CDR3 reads TGCAGCGTTGAAGAGGGGGGGCGTACAGATACGCAGTATTTT. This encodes CSVEEGGRTDTQYF.

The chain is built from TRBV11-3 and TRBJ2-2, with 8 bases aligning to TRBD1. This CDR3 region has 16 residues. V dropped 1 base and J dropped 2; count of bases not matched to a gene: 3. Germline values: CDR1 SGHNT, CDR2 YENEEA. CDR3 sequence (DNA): TGTGCCAGCAGCTTAGTAACAGGGGGTAACACCGGGGAGCTGTTTTTT. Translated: CASSLVTGGNTGELFF.

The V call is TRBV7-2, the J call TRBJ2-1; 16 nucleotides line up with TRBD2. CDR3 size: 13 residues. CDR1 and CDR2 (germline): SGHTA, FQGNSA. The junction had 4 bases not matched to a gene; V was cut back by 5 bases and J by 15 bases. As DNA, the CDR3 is TGTGCCAGCAGCCCGGGACTAGCGGGGGGGCGGTTCTTC. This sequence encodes CASSPGLAGGRFF.

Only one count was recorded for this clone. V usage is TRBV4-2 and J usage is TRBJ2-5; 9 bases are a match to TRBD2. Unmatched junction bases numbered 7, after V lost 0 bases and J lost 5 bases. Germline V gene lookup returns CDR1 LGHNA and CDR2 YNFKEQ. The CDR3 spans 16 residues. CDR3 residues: CASSQDQAGGLETQYF. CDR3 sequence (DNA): TGTGCCAGCAGCCAAGATCAGGCGGGGGGGCTTGAGACCCAGTACTTC.

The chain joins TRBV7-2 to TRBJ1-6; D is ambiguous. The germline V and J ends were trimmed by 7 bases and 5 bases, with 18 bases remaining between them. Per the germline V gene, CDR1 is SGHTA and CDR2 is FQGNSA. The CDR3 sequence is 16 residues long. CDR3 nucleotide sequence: TGTGCCAGCACCCTAAAGGCGGGGTTAGATAATTCACCCCTCCACTTT. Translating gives CASTLKAGLDNSPLHF.

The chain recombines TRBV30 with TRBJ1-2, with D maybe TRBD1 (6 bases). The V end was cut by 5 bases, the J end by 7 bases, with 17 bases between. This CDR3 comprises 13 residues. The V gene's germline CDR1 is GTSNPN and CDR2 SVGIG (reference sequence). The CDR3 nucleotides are TGTGCCTGGGCCGAGATAGGAGGGGGTGGCTACACCTTC. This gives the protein CAWAEIGGGGYTF.

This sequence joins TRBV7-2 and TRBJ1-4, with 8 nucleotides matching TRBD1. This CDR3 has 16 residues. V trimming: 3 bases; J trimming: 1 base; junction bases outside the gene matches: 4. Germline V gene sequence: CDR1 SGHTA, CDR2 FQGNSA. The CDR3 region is CASSLDREGTNEKLFF. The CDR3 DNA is TGTGCCAGCAGCTTGGACAGGGAGGGAACTAATGAAAAACTGTTTTTT.

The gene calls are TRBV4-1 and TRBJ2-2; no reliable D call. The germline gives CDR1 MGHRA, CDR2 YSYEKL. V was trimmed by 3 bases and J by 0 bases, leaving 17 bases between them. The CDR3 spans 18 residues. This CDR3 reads CASSHRPSPGPNTGELFF. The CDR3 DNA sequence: TGCGCCAGCAGCCACCGTCCATCGCCAGGCCCGAACACCGGGGAGCTGTTTTTT.

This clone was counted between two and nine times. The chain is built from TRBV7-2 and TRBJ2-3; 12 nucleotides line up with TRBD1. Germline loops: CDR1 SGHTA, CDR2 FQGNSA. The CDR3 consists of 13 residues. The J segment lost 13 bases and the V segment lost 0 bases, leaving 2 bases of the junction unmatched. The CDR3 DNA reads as TGTGCCAGCAGCTTAGCGGGGACAGGGGGCAAGTATTTT. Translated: CASSLAGTGGKYF.

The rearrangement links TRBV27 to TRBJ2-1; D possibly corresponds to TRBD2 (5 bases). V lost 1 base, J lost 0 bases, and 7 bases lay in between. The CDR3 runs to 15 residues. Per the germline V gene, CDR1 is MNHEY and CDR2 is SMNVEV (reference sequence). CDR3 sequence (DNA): TGTGCCAGCAGTTTATTAGGGAGCTCCTACAATGAGCAGTTCTTC. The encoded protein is CASSLLGSSYNEQFF.

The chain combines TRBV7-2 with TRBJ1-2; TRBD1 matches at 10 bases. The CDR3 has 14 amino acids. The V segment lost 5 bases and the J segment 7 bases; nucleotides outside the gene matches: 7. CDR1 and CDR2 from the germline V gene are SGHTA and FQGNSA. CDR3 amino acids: CASSPIGQGVGYTF. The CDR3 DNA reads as TGTGCCAGCAGCCCCATCGGACAGGGGGTTGGCTACACCTTC.